This T cell receptor (beta chain) came from a study of Tregs in tolerant kidney transplant recipients. Recipients received nonmyeloablative bone marrow transplants from related graft donors, with transient mixed chimerism. Thawed PBMCs were FACS-sorted into unstimulated CD4+CD25+CD127- regulatory T cells, CD4+CD25- non-regulatory cells, CD4 and CD8 cells. The method was immunoSEQ multiplex PCR; TCRdb's version includes in-frame clones alone and lacks a portion of them. The profile shows 74,000 or so clones, around 90% of them singletons. This CDR3 is built from 19 residues. Germline lookup yields CDR1 SGHNT and CDR2 YENEEA. The junction had 9 bases not matched to a gene; V was cut back by 1 base and J by 2 bases.

This sequence was found in a human patient who received a combined kidney and bone marrow transplant. Part of the T cell pool may stem from the graft donor. The rearrangement joins TRBV11-3 to TRBJ2-7; the match to TRBD2 covers 15 bases. The sample consisted of CD4+ T cells from blood (PBMCs), taken 24 months after the transplant. The CDR3 sequence: CASSLGGLAGGPLTYEQYF. The CDR3, as DNA: TGTGCCAGCAGCTTAGGGGGACTAGCGGGAGGCCCCCTTACCTACGAGCAGTACTTC.